Below are 4 T cell receptor beta chains sequenced from a single sample in a study of cytomegalovirus exposure and HLA in healthy donors (dated by TCRdb to about 2017). The library was made by the immunoSEQ multiplex PCR assay. A mixture of 60 forward primers for TCR Vbeta segments and 13 reverse primers for TCR Jbeta segments was used in the multiplex PCR. The immuneACCESS repertoire file appears here via TCRdb, limited to in-frame rearrangements. These files lack a portion of the clones; in checked studies, under half of the deficit traces to unresolved V genes, and the cause of the others is not known. The sample table holds roughly 100,000 clones, of which about 83% were seen once. The leading ten clones occupy about 5.6% of the sample. The sample taken for sequencing was PBMCs. These TCRs come from a woman under 30 in good health and CMV-seropositive.

The chain carries TRBV2 and TRBJ1-1, with a tentative D call TRBD1 (5 bases). Germline CDR1 reads SNHLY; CDR2 reads FYNNEI. This CDR3 has 14 amino acids. Deletions cut 6 bases from V and 0 bases from J, with 11 bases between. The CDR3 nucleotides read TGTGCCAGCAGACAAGGGGTGATGAACACTGAAGCTTTCTTT. It specifies CASRQGVMNTEAFF.

The chain carries TRBV5-1 and TRBJ2-1; 8 nucleotides align to TRBD2. The J segment lost 7 bases and the V segment lost 1 base, leaving 13 bases of the junction unmatched. Germline assignment: CDR1 SGHRS and CDR2 YFSETQ. CDR3 length: 17 amino acids. In nucleotides, the CDR3 is TGCGCCAGCAGCTTGACACCCCGTCCGGGACTAGGGAATGAGCAGTTCTTC. Its translation: CASSLTPRPGLGNEQFF. The variable domain in full, with the rest retrieved from reference TRBV5-1 and TRBJ2-1, is KAGVTQTPRYLIKTRGQQVTLSCSPISGHRSVSWYQQTPGQGLQFLFEYFSETQRNKGNFPGRFSGRQFSNSRSEMNVSTLELGDSALYLCASSLTPRPGLGNEQFFGPGTRLTVL.

The chain recombines TRBV13 with TRBJ2-5, with TRBD2 matching 7 bases. Germline loops: CDR1 PRHDT, CDR2 FYEKMQ (reference sequence). V lost 7 bases to trimming and J lost 5 bases; unmatched junction nucleotides: 7. This CDR3 region has 13 residues. The CDR3 bases are TGTGCCAGCACCCTGGGGGGGTTGGAGACCCAGTACTTC. Translating gives CASTLGGLETQYF.

This chain connects TRBV5-6 to TRBJ2-7; D unclear. The CDR3 length is 12 residues. V shed 3 bases and J shed 6 bases, with 10 bases lying between them. Germline V lookup: CDR1 SGHDT, CDR2 YYEEEE. The CDR3 here is CASSSRSREQYF. Here the CDR3 DNA reads TGTGCCAGCAGCTCGAGATCGCGCGAGCAGTACTTC.